One and the same sample provided the 13 T cell receptor beta chains below, sequenced in a study of blood T cell repertoires in COVID-19. Data came from immunoSEQ multiplex PCR; TCRdb stores just in-frame clones and leaves some out. The table shows about 280,000 clones, with 85% occurring only once. Sequencing was carried out using peripheral blood. These receptors all stem from a middle-aged man with active or convalescent COVID-19.

V and J are TRBV30 and TRBJ2-7; the match to TRBD1 covers 7 bases. V dropped 3 bases and J dropped 2; count of bases not matched to a gene: 1. The CDR3 runs 12 residues. The germline gives CDR1 GTSNPN, CDR2 SVGIG (reference sequence). CDR3 protein: CAWRGTAYEQYF. In DNA form, the CDR3 reads TGTGCCTGGAGAGGGACAGCCTACGAGCAGTACTTC.

J is TRBJ1-5 and V is TRBV10-3; D may be TRBD1 (5 bases). CDR1 ENHRY and CDR2 SYGVKD come from the germline V gene. The CDR3 has 15 residues. The V and J ends lost 3 bases and 4 bases respectively, with 13 bases between them. CDR3 coding DNA: TGTGCCATCAGTGATGAGGGGACTAGGAATCAGCCCCAGCATTTT. Amino acids: CAISDEGTRNQPQHF.

This clone showed up just a few times. The chain is built from TRBV7-9 and TRBJ1-2; 9 positions agree with TRBD1. CDR1 is SEHNR and CDR2 is FQNEAQ in the germline V gene (reference sequence). V lost 10 bases and J lost 0; bases outside the gene matches: 6. The CDR3 spans 14 residues. The CDR3 loop is CAIPQGAPNYGYTF. CDR3 coding DNA: TGTGCCATACCACAGGGGGCCCCTAACTATGGCTACACCTTC. The complete variable domain, with remaining parts taken from reference TRBV7-9 and TRBJ1-2, reads DTGVSQNPRHKITKRGQNVTFRCDPISEHNRLYWYRQTLGQGPEFLTYFQNEAQLEKSRLLSDRFSAERPKGSFSTLEIQRTEQGDSAMYLCAIPQGAPNYGYTFGSGTRLTVV.

This rearrangement joins TRBV7-8 to TRBJ1-2; a weak D match, TRBD1 (6 bases). The ends were cut back, 7 bases at V and 1 base at J, with 13 bases in the middle. CDR1 is SGHVS and CDR2 is FQNEAQ in the germline V gene. The CDR3 contains 14 residues. The CDR3 bases are TGTGCCAGCAACGAAGGACAGAATAACTATGGCTACACCTTC. Protein sequence: CASNEGQNNYGYTF.

V is TRBV4-1 and J is TRBJ2-2, with a weak D call TRBD1 (6 bases). Trimming left V 1 base short and J 0 bases short, with 18 bases between. The germline CDR1 and CDR2 sequences are MGHRA and YSYEKL. The CDR3 spans 19 residues. CDR3 DNA sequence: TGCGCCAGCAGCCAAGGTTCGGCCTGGGGGCGTTCGAACACCGGGGAGCTGTTTTTT. It translates to CASSQGSAWGRSNTGELFF.

In DNA, the CDR3 is TGTGCCAGCAGCGTAGTTATAGCGGGAGGGACCGGGGAGCTGTTTTTT. Translation: CASSVVIAGGTGELFF. The V call is TRBV9, the J call TRBJ2-2; 11 bases are shared with TRBD2. Germline CDR1 SGDLS, CDR2 YYNGEE. The CDR3 loop spans 16 amino acids. The V gene end was trimmed by 0 bases and the J gene end by 5 bases; junction bases not matched to a gene: 3.

The chain couples TRBV12-5 to TRBJ1-1, with 8 positions matching TRBD1. CDR3 length: 13 amino acids. Germline-derived CDR1 and CDR2 are LGHNT and FRNRAP. With 4 bases clipped from V and 6 bases from J, the junction kept 4 bases outside the gene matches. Here the CDR3 reads CASGSSRGPEAFF. For the CDR3, the DNA is TGTGCTAGTGGTTCGTCCAGGGGGCCTGAAGCTTTCTTT.

The chain is built from TRBV27 and TRBJ2-3; D perhaps matches TRBD1 (5 bases). Per germline, CDR1 MNHEY and CDR2 SMNVEV (reference sequence). This CDR3 spans 14 amino acids. Between the trimmed V and J ends, which lost 5 bases and 4 bases, there was a span of 13 bases. CDR3 bases: TGTGCCAGCAGTCCCGACAGAATAGCAGATACGCAGTATTTT. This encodes CASSPDRIADTQYF.

The chain combines TRBV5-1 with TRBJ2-3; the match to TRBD1 covers 7 bases. The CDR3 covers 16 residues. Germline CDR1 is SGHRS and CDR2 is YFSETQ. Trimming cost V 7 bases and J 2 bases; bases outside gene matches: 13. CDR3 region: CASSFLGGQFTDTQYF. CDR3 coding DNA: TGCGCCAGCTCCTTTCTAGGGGGACAGTTCACAGATACGCAGTATTTT.

CDR3 nucleotide sequence: TGTGCCAGCAGCCAATTACAGGGGGACGGCTACACCTTC. Encoded protein: CASSQLQGDGYTF. The V gene is TRBV14, the J gene TRBJ1-2; 8 positions match TRBD1. The CDR3 has 13 residues. The V gene's germline CDR1 is SGHDN and CDR2 FVKESK. Unmatched junction bases numbered 4, after V lost 2 bases and J lost 8 bases.

The gene calls are TRBV3-1 (or the pseudogene TRBV3-2) and TRBJ1-4; D uncertain. V dropped 3 bases and J dropped 8 bases, with 7 bases sitting between them. This CDR3 is 12 amino acids long. CDR1 is LGHDT, CDR2 YNNKEL, per germline (reference sequence). CDR3 sequence: CASSQRWEKLFF. The CDR3 nucleotides read TGTGCCAGCAGCCAGAGATGGGAAAAACTGTTTTTT.

V is TRBV11-2 and J is TRBJ1-4; 8 bases match TRBD1. Germline CDR1 reads SGHAT; CDR2 reads FQNNGV. J was trimmed by 4 bases and V by 5 bases; bases with no gene match: 9. The CDR3 covers 16 residues. The CDR3 DNA sequence: TGTGCCAGCAGCCTGTACAGGGGGGAGATTAATGAAAAACTGTTTTTT. Translation: CASSLYRGEINEKLFF.

V gene TRBV15 combines with J gene TRBJ2-1, with D possibly TRBD2 on 6 matching bases. The CDR3 consists of 19 residues. Germline-derived CDR1 and CDR2 are LNHNV and YYDKDF (reference sequence). Trimming took off 0 bases at V and 0 bases at J, with 18 bases between the two ends. This chain's CDR3 is CATSREGGSGARSYNEQFF. In DNA, the CDR3 is TGTGCCACCAGCAGAGAGGGGGGAAGCGGAGCCCGCTCCTACAATGAGCAGTTCTTC.